This TCR beta chain was recovered during a study of T cells after yellow fever vaccination. Study observations and caveats: Detected again after the booster were most primary-vaccination clones, at nearly 97% CD4 and approximately 90% CD8.

V gave up 7 bases and J gave up 4 bases, with 14 bases separating them. Germline V lookup: CDR1 MGHDK, CDR2 SYGVNS. This CDR3 contains 14 residues. This clonotype has a count of ten or more. Its antigen is as yet unknown. MiXCR was run by TCRdb on the 5' RACE reads, yielding one entry per CDR3 protein. The sample yields about 300,000 distinct CDR3 sequences, 8.7% seen once. This sample comprised CD4+ T cells sorted from PBMCs, obtained 5 days after the yellow fever booster vaccination. This clonotype was obtained from a man younger than 30 who received the YFV17D yellow fever vaccine. The V and J genes are TRBV25-1 and TRBJ2-1, with a possible D match to TRBD2 (6 bases). The chain's CDR3 is CASTPGGQYNEQFF. The CDR3 bases are TGTGCCAGCACCCCCGGAGGGCAGTACAATGAGCAGTTCTTC.